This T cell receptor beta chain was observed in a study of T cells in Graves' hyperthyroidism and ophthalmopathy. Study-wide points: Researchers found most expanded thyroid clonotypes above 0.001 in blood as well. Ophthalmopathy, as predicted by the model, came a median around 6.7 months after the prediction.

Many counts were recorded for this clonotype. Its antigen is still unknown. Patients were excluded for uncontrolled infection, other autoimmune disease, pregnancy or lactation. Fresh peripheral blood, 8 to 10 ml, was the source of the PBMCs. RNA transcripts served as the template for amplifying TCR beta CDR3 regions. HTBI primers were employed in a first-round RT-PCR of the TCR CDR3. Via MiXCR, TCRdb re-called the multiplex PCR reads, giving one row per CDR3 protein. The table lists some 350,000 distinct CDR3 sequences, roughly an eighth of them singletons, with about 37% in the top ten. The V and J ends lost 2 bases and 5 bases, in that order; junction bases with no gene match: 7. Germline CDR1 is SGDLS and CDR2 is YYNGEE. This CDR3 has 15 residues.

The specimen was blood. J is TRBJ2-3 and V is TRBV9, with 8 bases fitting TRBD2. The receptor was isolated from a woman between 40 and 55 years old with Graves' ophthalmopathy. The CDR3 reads CASSVTAGEGDTQYF. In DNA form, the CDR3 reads TGTGCCAGCAGCGTTACAGCGGGAGAAGGAGATACGCAGTATTTT.